This record covers a single T cell receptor beta chain. Its target is not known. This specimen belongs to a study of cytotoxic CD8 clonotypes in ibrutinib-treated CLL. Overall study context: Patient counts were 11 relapsed/refractory, roughly 15 treatment-naive and fewer than 18 IGHV unmutated. Treatment had run for a median roughly eleven months, range 6 to 36, when response samples were taken. Study conclusions and caveats: Pretreatment clonality was elevated relative to age-matched healthy donors and paralleled circulating CD8+ T-cell counts. Clonality increased with ibrutinib response but returned toward baseline at progression.

Per germline, CDR1 LNHDA and CDR2 SQIVND (reference sequence). Trimming removed 6 bases at V and 5 bases at J, with 20 bases between. The CDR3 covers 15 residues. The assay was immunoSEQ multiplex PCR, and TCRdb's table has in-frame clones only and misses some. The data show just over 35,000 clones, about two thirds seen once. The sequencing used PBMCs, collected at disease progression, from a patient treated with ibrutinib. The chain combines TRBV19 with TRBJ2-7; TRBD2 is a possible D gene (7 bases). The TCR was taken from a human donor with chronic lymphocytic leukemia. The CDR3: CASREGGAIGHEQYF. The CDR3 bases are TGTGCCAGTAGGGAAGGGGGGGCGATCGGTCACGAGCAGTACTTC.